This T cell receptor (beta chain) originates from a study of patients and donors after allogeneic stem cell transplantation. V lost 4 bases and J 4 bases, leaving 10 bases between the germline ends. CDR3 length: 12 residues. Germline lookup yields CDR1 GTSNPN and CDR2 SVGIG (reference sequence). TCRdb itself ran the RT-PCR reads through MiXCR, one entry per CDR3 protein. The top ten hold around 6% of the sample, which has some 880,000 distinct CDR3 sequences, about a sixth seen once. V gene TRBV30 combines with J gene TRBJ1-1; D ambiguous. Sequencing input: blood, either unsorted or a sorted T cell fraction (not recorded which). This TCR came from a human donor who was either an allogeneic HSCT recipient or a stem cell or donor lymphocyte infusion donor (not recorded which). It is not recorded whose cells these are; they may come from a transplant donor. Written as DNA, the CDR3 is TGTGCCTGGAATCAGTACCTCACTGAAGCTTTCTTT. The encoded protein is CAWNQYLTEAFF.